This T cell receptor (beta chain) was retrieved from a study of shared clonotypes between healthy human individuals. This clone was observed once. A much larger clone sits a single nucleotide away, making a read error possible. Libraries were prepared by immunoSEQ multiplex PCR; TCRdb keeps only in-frame clonotypes and omits some of them. The sample lists 450,000 to 600,000 clones, more than 65% seen once, with over 10% in the top ten. The CDR3 length is 13 residues. V was pared by 6 bases and J by 0 bases, with 8 bases between. CDR1 MNHNS and CDR2 SASEGT come from the germline V gene. Sequenced material: PBMCs. This sequence originates from a middle-aged woman in good health. Some clones in this sample may be carry-over from other donors' samples. This rearrangement joins TRBV6-1 to TRBJ1-2; D remains unclear. The CDR3 nucleotides are TGTGCCAGCAGGCAGAGTACTAACTATGGCTACACCTTC. Residues: CASRQSTNYGYTF.